This T cell receptor beta chain stems from a study of T cells after yellow fever vaccination. Whole-study findings and limits: A minor fraction of clonotypes spanned both CD4 and CD8 compartments.

TCR cDNA, made by 5'RACE template switching, carried an added universal primer site and UMIs. TCRdb fed the 5' RACE reads into MiXCR, producing one record per CDR3 protein. The sample records hundreds of thousands of distinct CDR3 sequences, approximately 13% being singletons. Turning to this clonotype: Its antigen remains unidentified.

The germline gives CDR1 SGHVS, CDR2 FQNEAQ. Trimming cost V 5 bases and J 7 bases, with 18 bases left between them. This CDR3 has 15 residues. The rearrangement links TRBV7-8 to TRBJ2-4; possible D gene TRBD2, 7 bases. Sequencing used PBMCs, obtained on the day of the yellow fever booster vaccination. The receptor's source is a man younger than 40 who received the YFV17D yellow fever vaccine. CDR3 coding DNA: TGTGCCAGCAGCCCCGGGGCGGGGGCGGGGAACATTCAGTACTTC. This translates into CASSPGAGAGNIQYF.